The present T cell receptor beta chain was sequenced within a study of technical replicates of blood from a handful of donors. The CDR3 runs 16 residues. The junction had 12 bases not matched to a gene; V was cut back by 5 bases and J by 5 bases. Germline V gene data show CDR1 as SGHAT and CDR2 as FQNNGV. Libraries were prepared by immunoSEQ multiplex PCR; TCRdb keeps only in-frame clonotypes and omits some of them. The sample has tens of thousands of clones, about 93% seen once; the top ten hold about 0.23%. The material sequenced was T cells isolated from PBMCs. The sequence was collected from a human donor in good health. The chain joins TRBV11-2 to TRBJ2-1, with TRBD1 identical over 7 bases. The CDR3 spells CASSPLRGRSHNEQFF. The CDR3 DNA sequence: TGTGCCAGCAGCCCTTTAAGGGGGCGCAGTCACAATGAGCAGTTCTTC.